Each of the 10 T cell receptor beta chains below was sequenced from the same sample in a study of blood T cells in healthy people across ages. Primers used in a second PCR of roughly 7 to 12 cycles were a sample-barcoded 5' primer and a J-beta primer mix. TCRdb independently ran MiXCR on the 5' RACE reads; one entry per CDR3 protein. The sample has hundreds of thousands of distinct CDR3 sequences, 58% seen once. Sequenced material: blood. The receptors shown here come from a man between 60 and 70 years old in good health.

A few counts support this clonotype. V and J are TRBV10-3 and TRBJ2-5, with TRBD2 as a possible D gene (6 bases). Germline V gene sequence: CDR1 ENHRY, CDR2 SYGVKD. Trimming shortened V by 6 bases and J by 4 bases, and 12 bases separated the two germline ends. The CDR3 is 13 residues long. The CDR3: CAIRGGGVETQYF. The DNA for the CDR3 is TGTGCCATCAGGGGGGGAGGCGTAGAGACCCAGTACTTC.

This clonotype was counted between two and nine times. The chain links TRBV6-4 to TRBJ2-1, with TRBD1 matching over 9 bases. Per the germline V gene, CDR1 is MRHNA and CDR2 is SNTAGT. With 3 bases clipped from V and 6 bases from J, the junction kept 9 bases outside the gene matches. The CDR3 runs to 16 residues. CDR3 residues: CASSEQGASRANEQFF. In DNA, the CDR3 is TGTGCCAGCAGTGAACAGGGGGCAAGCAGGGCCAATGAGCAGTTCTTC.

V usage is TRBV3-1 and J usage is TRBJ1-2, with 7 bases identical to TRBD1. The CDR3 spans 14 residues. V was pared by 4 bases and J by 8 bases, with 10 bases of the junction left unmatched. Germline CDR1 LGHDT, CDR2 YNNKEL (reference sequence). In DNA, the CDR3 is TGTGCCAGCAGCCGGGACAGCGGGATCGGGGGCTACACCTTC. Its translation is CASSRDSGIGGYTF.

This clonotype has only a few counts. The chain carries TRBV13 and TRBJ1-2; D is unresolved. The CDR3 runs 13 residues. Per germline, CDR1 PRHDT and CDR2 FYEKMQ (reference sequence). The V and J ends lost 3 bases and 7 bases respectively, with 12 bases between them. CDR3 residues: CASSFSTDIGYTF. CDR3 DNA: TGTGCCAGCAGCTTTAGTACAGATATTGGCTACACCTTC.

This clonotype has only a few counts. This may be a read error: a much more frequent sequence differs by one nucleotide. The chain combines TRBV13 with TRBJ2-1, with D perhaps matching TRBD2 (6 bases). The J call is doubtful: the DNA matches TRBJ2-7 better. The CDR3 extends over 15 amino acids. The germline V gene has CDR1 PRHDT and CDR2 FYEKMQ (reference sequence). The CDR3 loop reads CASSPGLNTYNEQYF. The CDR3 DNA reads TGTGCCAGCAGCCCGGGACTCAACACCTACAATGAGCAGTACTTC.

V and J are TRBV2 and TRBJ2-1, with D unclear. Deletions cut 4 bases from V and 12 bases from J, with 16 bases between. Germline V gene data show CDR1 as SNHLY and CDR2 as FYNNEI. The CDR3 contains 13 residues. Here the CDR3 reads CASSGRGAGRQFF. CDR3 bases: TGTGCCAGCAGTGGTAGAGGTGCTGGTCGGCAGTTCTTC.

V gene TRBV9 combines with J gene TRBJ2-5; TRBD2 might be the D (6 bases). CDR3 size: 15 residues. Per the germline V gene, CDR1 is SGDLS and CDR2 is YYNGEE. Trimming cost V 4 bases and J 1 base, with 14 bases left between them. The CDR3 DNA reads TGTGCCAGCAGCCCCGGGATTAGCGGCCAAGAGACCCAGTACTTC. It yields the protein CASSPGISGQETQYF.

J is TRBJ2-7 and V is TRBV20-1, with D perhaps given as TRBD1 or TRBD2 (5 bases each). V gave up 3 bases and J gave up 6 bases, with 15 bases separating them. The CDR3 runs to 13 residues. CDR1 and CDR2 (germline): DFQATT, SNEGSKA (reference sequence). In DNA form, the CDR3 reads TGCAGTGCTAGTGAGATCCTGGGGACCGAGCAGTACTTC. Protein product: CSASEILGTEQYF.

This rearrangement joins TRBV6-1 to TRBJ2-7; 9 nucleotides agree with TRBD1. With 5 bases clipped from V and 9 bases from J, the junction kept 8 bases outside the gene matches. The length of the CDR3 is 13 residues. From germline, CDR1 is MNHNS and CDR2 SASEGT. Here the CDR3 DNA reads TGTGCCAGCAGTTCGGACAGGGGTAGTGTGCAGTACTTC. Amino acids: CASSSDRGSVQYF.

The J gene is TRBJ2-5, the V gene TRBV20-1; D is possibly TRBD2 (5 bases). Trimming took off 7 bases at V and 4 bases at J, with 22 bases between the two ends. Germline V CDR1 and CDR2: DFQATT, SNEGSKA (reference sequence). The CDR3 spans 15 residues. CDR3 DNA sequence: TGCAGTGTCAGAGGGTCCCTGAGTTCTTTAGAGACCCAGTACTTC. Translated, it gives CSVRGSLSSLETQYF.